This is a list of T cell receptor beta chains from one sample in a study of PD-L1 blockade in urothelial cancer. Using immunoSEQ multiplex PCR, the repertoire was profiled, and TCRdb retains in-frame clones only, with some absent. The sample yields tens of thousands of clones, approximately 78% seen once. Here the sequenced sample was PBMCs, taken around atezolizumab (anti-PD-L1) treatment. The receptors were gathered from a man between 65 and 80 years old with urothelial cancer. Both conserved end residues are part of each CDR3. The D gene is left open where the match is weak.

14,TRBV5-5,TRBJ2-1,TRBD1,TGTGCCAGCAGCTTGGGACAGGGGTACAATGAGCAGTTCTTC,CASSLGQGYNEQFF
16,TRBV7-2,TRBJ2-7,TRBD2,TGTGCCAGCAGCTTCCGACTAGCGGGAACGGGAGACGAGCAGTACTTC,CASSFRLAGTGDEQYF
15,TRBV5-6,TRBJ2-5,TRBD2,TGTGCCAGCAGCTCTAGCGGGTTGGGACAAGAGACCCAGTACTTC,CASSSSGLGQETQYF
15,TRBV5-4,TRBJ1-1,TRBD1,TGTGCCAGCAGCCAACGGGACAGTCTTACTAGCGAAGCTTTCTTT,CASSQRDSLTSEAFF
16,TRBV9,TRBJ2-7,NA,TGTGCCAGCAGCGTAGGGCCGGCGGACTGGAACTACGAGCAGTACTTC,CASSVGPADWNYEQYF
15,TRBV11-2,TRBJ1-4,TRBD1,TGTGCCAGCAGCCGACGAACAGGGGAGAATGAAAAACTGTTTTTT,CASSRRTGENEKLFF
13,TRBV4-2,TRBJ2-1,NA,TGTGCCAGCAGCCAAGATCCGGGTTCAGAGCAGTTCTTC,CASSQDPGSEQFF
14,TRBV6-1,TRBJ2-7,TRBD1,TGTGCCCCAGAACCGGGACAGGGGGGGTACGAGCAGTACTTC,CAPEPGQGGYEQYF
14,TRBV5-1,TRBJ1-1,NA,TGCGCCAGCAGCTCCGGGACACTGAACACTGAAGCTTTCTTT,CASSSGTLNTEAFF
15,TRBV7-2,TRBJ2-7,NA,TGTGCCAGCAGCATCAGAACAGGGCGCTCCTACGAGCAGTACTTC,CASSIRTGRSYEQYF